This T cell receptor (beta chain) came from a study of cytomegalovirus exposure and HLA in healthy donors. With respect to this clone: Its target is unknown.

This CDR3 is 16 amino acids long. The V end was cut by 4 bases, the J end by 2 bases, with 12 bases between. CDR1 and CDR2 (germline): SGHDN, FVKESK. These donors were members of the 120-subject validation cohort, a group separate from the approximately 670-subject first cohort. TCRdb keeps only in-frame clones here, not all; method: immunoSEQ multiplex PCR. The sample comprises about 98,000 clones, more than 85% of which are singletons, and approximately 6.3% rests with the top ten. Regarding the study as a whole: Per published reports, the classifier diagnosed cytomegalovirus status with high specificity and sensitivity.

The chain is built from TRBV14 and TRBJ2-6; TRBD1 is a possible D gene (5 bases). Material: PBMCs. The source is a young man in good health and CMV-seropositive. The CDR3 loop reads CASSLLRVAGANVLTF. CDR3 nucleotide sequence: TGTGCCAGCAGCCTTCTCAGGGTTGCTGGGGCCAACGTCCTGACTTTC.